These 26 T cell receptor beta chains came from one sample sequenced in a study of T cells in Graves' hyperthyroidism and ophthalmopathy. TCR beta CDR3 regions were amplified from RNA transcripts. With the HTBI primer set, the TCR CDR3 went through a first round of RT-PCR. TCRdb re-called the multiplex PCR reads with MiXCR, one entry per CDR3 protein. The repertoire holds fewer than 500,000 distinct CDR3 sequences, with approximately 13% as singletons. The sample consisted of blood. The receptor source for this set is a man between 25 and 39 years old with Graves' hyperthyroidism that later progressed to Graves' ophthalmopathy.

In regard to this clonotype: Compared with germline, one end of the junction differs, possibly owing to a read error. The rearrangement uses TRBV30 and TRBJ2-5; tentative D call: TRBD2 (6 bases). The CDR3 totals 13 residues. CDR1 and CDR2 from the germline V gene are GTSNPN and SVGIG (reference sequence). In nucleotides, the CDR3 is TGCGCCTGGACCGCGGGACCCCCCGGTACCCAGTACTTC. It translates to CAWTAGPPGTQYF.

Ten or more counts support this clonotype. The V gene is TRBV12-3 or TRBV12-4, the J gene TRBJ1-2, with D unclear. V lost 5 bases and J lost 8, with 18 bases in between. The CDR3 loop spans 14 amino acids. This CDR3 is CASSPSFTGWGYTF. DNA of the CDR3: TGTGCCAGCAGTCCGAGTTTTACGGGATGGGGCTACACCTTC.

The CDR3 DNA sequence: TGTGCCAGCAGCCAATCCGGGACAAGATCTAACTATGGCTACACCTTC. It yields the protein CASSQSGTRSNYGYTF. This chain joins TRBV4-2 and TRBJ1-2; D perhaps matches TRBD1 (6 bases). Trimming took off 2 bases at V and 0 bases at J, with 13 bases between the two ends. The CDR3 contains 16 residues. Germline CDR1 LGHNA, CDR2 YNFKEQ.

This clonotype turned up a few times. CDR3 in DNA: TGTGCCACCAGTGGGCCGTTCACCGGGGAGCTGTTTTTT. Residues: CATSGPFTGELFF. The chain joins TRBV24-1 to TRBJ2-2; D ambiguous. CDR1 KGHDR and CDR2 SFDVKD come from the germline V gene. The V gene lost 5 bases and the J gene lost 4 bases, with 7 bases spanning the gap. The CDR3 extends over 13 amino acids.

The chain joins TRBV4-1 to TRBJ2-3; D possibly corresponds to TRBD2 (7 bases). V gave up 4 bases and J gave up 4 bases, with 18 bases separating them. CDR1 is MGHRA, CDR2 YSYEKL, per germline. CDR3 size: 16 residues. CDR3 amino acids: CASSLGRRGRPDTQYF. CDR3 DNA sequence: TGCGCCAGCAGCCTCGGAAGGCGGGGGCGCCCAGATACGCAGTATTTT.

This clonotype was recorded many times. This chain uses TRBV6-5 with TRBJ2-1; no firm D call. This CDR3 has 16 amino acids. Germline assignment: CDR1 MNHEY and CDR2 SVGAGI. V was pared by 0 bases and J by 8 bases, with 17 bases between. The CDR3 region has the DNA TGTGCCAGCAGTTACTCGGACGAAACTCGGTACGATGAGCAGTTCTTC. Amino acids: CASSYSDETRYDEQFF.

This clonotype appeared a few times. The chain uses TRBV14 and TRBJ2-1; 8 bases fit TRBD2. Germline lookup yields CDR1 SGHDN and CDR2 FVKESK. The ends lost 2 bases at V and 10 bases at J; junction bases unmatched: 10. The CDR3 contains 15 residues. The CDR3, as DNA: TGTGCCAGCAGCCAACTCGCCGGGGGGGCTCAGGAGCAGTTCTTC. It translates to CASSQLAGGAQEQFF.

This clonotype was observed at least ten times. This sequence joins TRBV18 and TRBJ1-1; weak D call: TRBD1 (5 bases). V was shortened by 3 bases and J by 1 base, with 9 bases between the two germline ends. In germline, CDR1 is KGHSH, CDR2 LQKENI. The CDR3 extends over 14 amino acids. The CDR3 DNA sequence: TGTGCCAGCTCACCGGCCGGGGGGAACACTGAAGCTTTCTTT. As protein: CASSPAGGNTEAFF.

This clonotype was detected ten times or more. The V gene is TRBV7-9, the J gene TRBJ2-7, with a weak D call TRBD1 (6 bases). V shed 4 bases and J shed 3 bases, with 13 bases lying between them. This CDR3 region has 14 residues. CDR1 is SEHNR and CDR2 is FQNEAQ in the germline V gene (reference sequence). The CDR3, as DNA: TGTGCCAGCAGCTCGGACAGAGGGATCTACGAGCAGTACTTC. Translated, it gives CASSSDRGIYEQYF.

The rearrangement joins TRBV6-1 to TRBJ2-7; D unresolved. This CDR3 has 15 residues. Trimming removed 4 bases at V and 0 bases at J, with 13 bases between. Germline V CDR1 and CDR2: MNHNS, SASEGT. DNA of the CDR3: TGTGCCAGCAGTGCCACCCGACGGTACTCCTACGAGCAGTACTTC. Translated, it gives CASSATRRYSYEQYF.

This clonotype was counted at least ten times. This chain uses TRBV27 with TRBJ2-2; the match to TRBD2 covers 10 bases. The CDR3 has 17 residues. Germline CDR1 is MNHEY and CDR2 is SMNVEV (reference sequence). V shed 4 bases and J 2 bases; nucleotides not matched to a gene: 7. The CDR3 sequence: CASSSGSGGPNTGELFF. The CDR3 bases are TGTGCCAGCAGTTCGGGTAGCGGGGGGCCTAACACCGGGGAGCTGTTTTTT.

Written as DNA, the CDR3 is TGCAGCCTCGGGACAGGGGCGAACACTGAAGCTTTCTTT. Residues: CSLGTGANTEAFF. The chain has TRBV29-1 and TRBJ1-1; TRBD1 matches at 10 bases. V shed 8 bases, J shed 1 base, and the junction held 4 bases outside the gene matches. The CDR3 length is 13 residues. Germline CDR1 is SQVTM and CDR2 is ANQGSEA.

This clonotype was detected ten times or more. This sequence joins TRBV28 and TRBJ2-5; the D is unclear. Germline V gene lookup returns CDR1 MDHEN and CDR2 SYDVKM. This CDR3 comprises 14 residues. The ends were cut back, 3 bases at V and 5 bases at J, with 13 bases in the middle. The CDR3 DNA reads TGTGCCAGCAGTTTCCCCACGTCCGGGGAGACCCAGTACTTC. This encodes CASSFPTSGETQYF.

This clonotype was picked up a small number of times. This rearrangement joins TRBV7-6 to TRBJ1-6; no definite D call. Germline CDR1 SGHVS, CDR2 FNYEAQ. V lost 4 bases, J lost 13 bases, and 23 bases lay in between. The CDR3 is 16 residues long. CDR3 nucleotides: TGTGCCAGCAGCTCCCGGTTTTGGCCATACGCCGGGCCCCTCCACTTT. The encoded protein is CASSSRFWPYAGPLHF.

In its sample, this clonotype was seen once. This chain joins TRBV24-1 and TRBJ2-2; D is uncertain. Germline V gives CDR1 KGHDR, CDR2 SFDVKD. The CDR3 loop spans 12 amino acids. V was clipped by 9 bases and J by 6 bases, with 10 bases between them. CDR3 sequence: CATRATAGELFF. The CDR3 DNA reads TGTGCCACCCGCGCGACGGCCGGGGAGCTGTTTTTT.

This clonotype was found a few times. The chain combines TRBV27 with TRBJ2-6; no clear D gene. The CDR3 has 16 amino acids. Trimming shortened V by 3 bases and J by 0 bases, and 9 bases separated the two germline ends. Germline V gene data show CDR1 as MNHEY and CDR2 as SMNVEV (reference sequence). In DNA form, the CDR3 reads TGTGCCAGCAGTTTGCTTGACCGCTCTGGGGCCAACGTCCTGACTTTC. This sequence encodes CASSLLDRSGANVLTF.

This chain links TRBV6-1 with TRBJ1-5; no definite D call. Trimming left V 4 bases short and J 1 base short, with 20 bases between. The germline V gene has CDR1 MNHNS and CDR2 SASEGT. The CDR3 consists of 18 residues. Here the CDR3 reads CASSVRRSGGWSNQPQHF. The CDR3 DNA sequence: TGTGCCAGCAGTGTCAGGCGTTCGGGAGGTTGGAGCAATCAGCCCCAGCATTTT.

This clonotype has ten or more counts. The gene calls are TRBV28 and TRBJ2-3; 8 nucleotides match TRBD2. V was clipped by 5 bases and J by 2 bases; unmatched bases: 9. Per the germline V gene, CDR1 is MDHEN and CDR2 is SYDVKM. The CDR3 runs to 16 residues. The DNA of the CDR3 is TGTGCCAGCAGTCCCCGACTAGCGACATACACAGATACGCAGTATTTT. Translation gives CASSPRLATYTDTQYF.

This clonotype was seen at least ten times. The chain employs TRBV5-1 and TRBJ2-7; 8 bases map to TRBD1. Germline-derived CDR1 and CDR2 are SGHRS and YFSETQ. Losses at the gene ends were 0 bases for V and 4 bases for J; bases not matched to a gene: 9. The CDR3 runs 16 residues. The CDR3 DNA reads TGCGCCAGCAGCTTGGGGTCTTCAGGGGGCCTGTACGAGCAGTACTTC. It translates to CASSLGSSGGLYEQYF.

The table lists this clonotype with a few counts. The chain links TRBV6-1 to TRBJ1-3, with TRBD1 as a possible D gene (6 bases). In germline, CDR1 is MNHNS, CDR2 SASEGT. The V end lost 6 bases, the J end lost 0 bases, and 12 bases lay between the germline ends. There are 15 residues in the CDR3. CDR3 sequence (DNA): TGTGCCAGCAGCGTGGACAGAGACTCTGGAAACACCATATATTTT. It codes for CASSVDRDSGNTIYF.

With regard to this clonotype: The conserved final phenylalanine or tryptophan is absent from the CDR3, which likely points to a read error. This CDR3 is CASSFSLVSYNEQFV. The CDR3, as DNA: TGTGCCAGCAGCTTTTCTTTGGTGTCCTACAATGAGCAGTTCGTC. The chain uses TRBV5-6 and TRBJ2-1; D remains ambiguous. V lost 2 bases, J lost 1 base, and 10 bases lay in between. The germline gives CDR1 SGHDT, CDR2 YYEEEE. The CDR3 sequence is 15 residues long.

This clonotype was seen at least ten times. The chain links TRBV12-3 or TRBV12-4 to TRBJ2-7; 11 nucleotides agree with TRBD2. The V segment lost 4 bases and the J segment 0 bases; nucleotides outside the gene matches: 5. The CDR3 is 16 residues long. The CDR3 reads CASSSTSGASSYEQYF. In DNA, the CDR3 is TGTGCCAGCAGTTCGACTAGCGGGGCGAGCTCCTACGAGCAGTACTTC.

The table lists this clonotype with many counts. The chain uses TRBV6-2 or TRBV6-3 and TRBJ1-4, with D perhaps matching TRBD1 (5 bases). This CDR3 is built from 14 residues. Trimming pared 6 bases from V and 8 bases from J, leaving 16 bases between. The germline CDR1 and CDR2 sequences are MNHEY and SVGEGT. In DNA form, the CDR3 reads TGTGCCAGCAGGCCACCGGGGGGATACGAAAAACTGTTTTTT. Protein product: CASRPPGGYEKLFF.

CDR3 residues: CASSFGQLYEAFF. CDR3 nucleotides: TGTGCCAGCAGCTTTGGACAGTTATATGAAGCTTTCTTT. The V gene is TRBV5-6, the J gene TRBJ1-1; D might be TRBD1 (6 bases). Germline V gives CDR1 SGHDT, CDR2 YYEEEE. There are 13 residues in the CDR3. The V and J ends lost 2 bases and 7 bases respectively, with 12 bases between them.

This clonotype was observed a handful of times. J is TRBJ1-3 and V is TRBV27, with D unresolved. CDR3 length: 15 residues. Germline-derived CDR1 and CDR2 are MNHEY and SMNVEV (reference sequence). V lost 2 bases and J 0 bases, leaving 8 bases between the germline ends. The chain's CDR3 is CASSLAASSGNTIYF. The CDR3 DNA sequence: TGTGCCAGCAGTTTAGCGGCTAGCTCTGGAAACACCATATATTTT.

The chain employs TRBV4-3 and TRBJ2-1; D is uncertain. Germline lookup yields CDR1 LGHNA and CDR2 YSLEER. V lost 0 bases and J lost 6, with 3 bases in between. CDR3 length equals 12 residues. The CDR3 DNA follows: TGCGCCAGCAGCCAAGAATTCAATGAGCAGTTCTTC. Residues: CASSQEFNEQFF.